In its sample, the clone carrying this T cell receptor beta chain was seen a few times. Its specificity is not known. Sequencing was performed with immunoSEQ multiplex PCR; in TCRdb, only in-frame clones are kept and a portion is missing. The sample lists under 6,500 clones, about a sixth seen once, with 8.6% in the top ten. The sample is drawn from a study of sequential checkpoint blockade in melanoma. Overall study: TCRβ was sequenced from DNA of approximately 91 pretreatment tumors. Twenty-two patients had tumor biopsies before treatment and at week 13. Study-wide results and caveats: Clinical benefit was about 30 times likelier when tumor T-cell fraction and clonality increased.

Specified treatment: randomized to nivolumab then ipilimumab (arm A) or the reverse (arm B). No patient had prior DNA-damaging chemotherapy. The V end lost 0 bases, the J end lost 5 bases, and 16 bases lay between the germline ends. In germline, CDR1 is MGHDK, CDR2 SYGVNS. This CDR3 comprises 17 residues. This TCR was recovered from a human donor with melanoma. This rearrangement joins TRBV25-1 to TRBJ2-2; D ambiguous. The source was tumor tissue (inferred from file names), collected from a patient given nivolumab and ipilimumab in sequence. The CDR3 is CASSEYLDLGVTGELFF. The CDR3 DNA sequence: TGTGCCAGCAGTGAATACCTCGACCTGGGTGTGACCGGGGAGCTGTTTTTT.